These 21 T cell receptor beta chains were all obtained from the same sample, sequenced in a study of blood T cell repertoires in COVID-19. Here immunoSEQ multiplex PCR was the method, and the copy in TCRdb shows in-frame clones only, minus some. Here the sample spans 150,000 to 200,000 clones, roughly 80% being singletons. The sequencing input was peripheral blood. These receptors all come from a man in his sixties with active or convalescent COVID-19.

In this sample, this clone turned up once. The rearrangement links TRBV5-1 to TRBJ1-5, with D maybe TRBD1 (5 bases). Germline V CDR1 and CDR2: SGHRS, YFSETQ. Trimming removed 0 bases from V and 4 bases from J, with 11 bases in between. This CDR3 is 15 amino acids long. The CDR3 protein is CASSLAGGWNQPQHF. The CDR3 DNA reads as TGCGCCAGCAGCTTGGCCGGGGGGTGGAATCAGCCCCAGCATTTT.

The J gene is TRBJ2-3, the V gene TRBV28, with 11 positions matching TRBD1. The junction had 6 bases not matched to a gene; V was cut back by 4 bases and J by 3 bases. Germline V gives CDR1 MDHEN, CDR2 SYDVKM. The CDR3 covers 16 residues. The CDR3 bases are TGTGCCAGCAGTTCCCCGGGACAGGGGGGGACAGATACGCAGTATTTT. Protein: CASSSPGQGGTDTQYF.

The rearrangement joins TRBV11-3 to TRBJ2-2; D gene ambiguous. This CDR3 region has 14 residues. Germline lookup yields CDR1 SGHNT and CDR2 YENEEA. V was clipped by 5 bases and J by 4 bases, with 11 bases between them. CDR3 coding DNA: TGTGCCAGCAGCCGAGAGCGCGGCACCGGGGAGCTGTTTTTT. Protein sequence: CASSRERGTGELFF. Full variable domain (rest looked up from reference TRBV11-3 and TRBJ2-2): EAGVVQSPRYKIIEKKQPVAFWCNPISGHNTLYWYLQNLGQGPELLIRYENEEAVDDSQLPKDRFSAERLKGVDSTLKIQPAELGDSAVYLCASSRERGTGELFFGEGSRLTVL.

This chain connects TRBV7-3 to TRBJ2-2, with D uncertain. CDR3 length: 15 residues. Trimming cost V 5 bases and J 7 bases, with 17 bases left between them. Germline lookup yields CDR1 SGHTA and CDR2 FQGTGA. CDR3 region: CASSQQPPPGGELFF. The CDR3 DNA follows: TGTGCCAGCAGCCAGCAGCCCCCCCCAGGCGGGGAGCTGTTTTTT.

To note about this clone: Relative to the germline gene, one junction end is altered; a read error may explain this. This chain joins TRBV3-1 (or the pseudogene TRBV3-2) and TRBJ2-7; 11 bases are a match to TRBD2. Germline CDR1 LGHDT, CDR2 YNNKEL (reference sequence). The CDR3 length is 14 residues. CDR3 amino acids: CASSPLAGGYKQYF. The CDR3 nucleotides read TGTGCCAGCAGCCCTCTAGCGGGAGGCTACAAGCAGTACTTC.

This chain connects TRBV6-5 to TRBJ2-2, with D hard to call. The V gene lost 4 bases and the J gene lost 1 base, with 10 bases spanning the gap. Germline loops: CDR1 MNHEY, CDR2 SVGAGI. The CDR3 has 15 amino acids. CDR3: CASSFRRLNTGELFF. CDR3 nucleotides: TGTGCCAGCAGTTTTCGGCGGCTGAACACCGGGGAGCTGTTTTTT.

CDR3 protein: CASSPRDRNTEAFF. CDR3 bases: TGTGCCAGCAGCCCCCGGGACAGAAACACTGAAGCTTTCTTT. The rearrangement links TRBV3-1 (or the pseudogene TRBV3-2) to TRBJ1-1; 7 positions agree with TRBD1. Germline CDR1 and CDR2: LGHDT and YNNKEL (reference sequence). Germline trimming cut 4 bases from V and 2 bases from J; bases unmatched to any gene: 4. This CDR3 is 14 amino acids long.

The rearrangement links TRBV11-2 to TRBJ1-4, with D hard to call. The CDR3 spans 17 residues. Trimming removed 0 bases at V and 8 bases at J, with 19 bases between. The germline gives CDR1 SGHAT, CDR2 FQNNGV. The CDR3 region is CASSLEGIPWAREKLFF. For the CDR3, the DNA is TGTGCCAGCAGCTTAGAGGGCATACCGTGGGCGCGCGAAAAACTGTTTTTT.

This sequence joins TRBV7-2 and TRBJ2-1, with 8 positions matching TRBD2. Germline CDR1 SGHTA, CDR2 FQGNSA. This CDR3 spans 13 amino acids. Trimming at V came to 5 bases and at J to 9 bases, leaving 6 bases not matched to a gene. Written as DNA, the CDR3 is TGTGCCAGCAGCCCACTAGCGGATAGTGAGCAGTTCTTC. This codes for CASSPLADSEQFF.

The chain links TRBV3-1 (or the pseudogene TRBV3-2) to TRBJ1-1, with D tentatively TRBD1 (6 bases). V lost 2 bases and J 4 bases, leaving 11 bases between the germline ends. Germline V CDR1 and CDR2: LGHDT, YNNKEL (reference sequence). This CDR3 comprises 14 residues. CDR3 DNA sequence: TGTGCCAGCAGCCAAAACAGGGTGGGCACTGAAGCTTTCTTT. This sequence encodes CASSQNRVGTEAFF.

The V gene is TRBV7-8, the J gene TRBJ2-1, with 11 bases identical to TRBD2. J gave up 4 bases and V 5 bases, and 7 bases lay outside the gene matches. In germline, CDR1 is SGHVS, CDR2 FQNEAQ. There are 16 residues in the CDR3. CDR3 residues: CASSLTGTSGYNEQFF. The DNA of the CDR3 is TGTGCCAGCAGCCTGACCGGGACTAGCGGTTACAATGAGCAGTTCTTC.

The chain has TRBV18 and TRBJ2-7; 8 bases map to TRBD1. Germline CDR1 KGHSH, CDR2 LQKENI. The ends lost 3 bases at V and 2 bases at J; junction bases unmatched: 6. CDR3 length equals 15 residues. As DNA, the CDR3 is TGTGCCAGCTCACCGGCTAGGACAGGGCCCTACGAGCAGTACTTC. Translation gives CASSPARTGPYEQYF.

This chain uses TRBV13 with TRBJ2-5; 10 bases are shared with TRBD2. This CDR3 is built from 14 residues. After removal of 3 bases from V and 6 bases from J, the junction contained 4 bases not matched to a gene. In germline, CDR1 is PRHDT, CDR2 FYEKMQ (reference sequence). The CDR3 protein is CASSFVAGGQTQYF. For the CDR3, the DNA is TGTGCCAGCAGCTTTGTAGCGGGAGGACAGACCCAGTACTTC.

This chain links TRBV19 with TRBJ1-6; possibly TRBD1 for D (6 bases). Germline V gene lookup returns CDR1 LNHDA and CDR2 SQIVND (reference sequence). Trimming removed 5 bases from V and 5 bases from J, with 10 bases in between. The CDR3 is 14 residues long. DNA of the CDR3: TGTGCCAGTAGTTGGGGACAAGATAATTCACCCCTCCACTTT. This translates into CASSWGQDNSPLHF.

This clone was counted ten times or more. The chain is built from TRBV5-4 and TRBJ1-1; D is undetermined. Deletions cut 4 bases from V and 1 base from J, with 14 bases between. In germline, CDR1 is SGHNT, CDR2 YYREEE (reference sequence). CDR3 size: 15 residues. For the CDR3, the DNA is TGTGCCAGCAGCAGCGGTTCACAATCGAACACTGAAGCTTTCTTT. Translating it yields CASSSGSQSNTEAFF.

In this sample, this clone turned up a few times. The chain employs TRBV19 and TRBJ2-5; TRBD2 matches at 7 bases. CDR1 LNHDA and CDR2 SQIVND come from the germline V gene (reference sequence). This CDR3 is built from 16 residues. J was trimmed by 4 bases and V by 5 bases; bases with no gene match: 13. The DNA of the CDR3 is TGTGCCAGTAGTCGGACCTGGGGAGGGGTAGCAGAGACCCAGTACTTC. This gives the protein CASSRTWGGVAETQYF.

A note on this clone: Other nucleotide sequences in the sample specify the same CDR3. J is TRBJ2-7 and V is TRBV7-2; 11 bases align to TRBD2. Germline V gene data show CDR1 as SGHTA and CDR2 as FQGNSA. The CDR3 has 15 residues. Unmatched junction bases numbered 10, after V lost 5 bases and J lost 7 bases. The CDR3 nucleotides are TGTGCCAGCAGCCTCCCGGGACTAGCGGTAAGGGAGCAGTACTTC. As protein: CASSLPGLAVREQYF. The full variable domain, in which reference TRBV7-2 and TRBJ2-7 provide the parts outside the CDR3, is GAGVSQSPSNKVTEKGKDVELRCDPISGHTALYWYRQSLGQGLEFLIYFQGNSAPDKSGLPSDRFSAERTGGSVSTLTIQRTQQEDSAVYLCASSLPGLAVREQYFGPGTRLTVT.

The genes are TRBV6-5 and TRBJ2-7, with a weak D call TRBD1 (5 bases). Trimming stripped 8 bases from V and 5 bases from J, with 7 bases between. Germline V gives CDR1 MNHEY, CDR2 SVGAGI. The CDR3 covers 10 residues. CDR3 coding DNA: TGTGCCAGCGGCAGGGACGAGCAGTACTTC. This codes for CASGRDEQYF.

This clone has a single count. The CDR3 here is CASSLTRDSKSYEQYF. The CDR3 DNA follows: TGTGCCAGCAGCTTAACCCGAGACTCAAAGTCCTACGAGCAGTACTTC. The J gene is TRBJ2-7, the V gene TRBV11-2, with D hard to call. The germline V and J ends were trimmed by 2 bases and 1 base, with 15 bases remaining between them. The CDR3 runs to 16 residues. Germline-derived CDR1 and CDR2 are SGHAT and FQNNGV.

In its sample, this clone was seen a few times. This sequence joins TRBV5-6 and TRBJ1-4; maybe TRBD1 (5 bases). CDR1 and CDR2 from the germline V gene are SGHDT and YYEEEE. This CDR3 is built from 14 residues. Between the trimmed V and J ends, which lost 4 bases and 8 bases, there was a span of 15 bases. CDR3 sequence reads: CASSQPATAEKLFF. CDR3 DNA sequence: TGTGCCAGCAGCCAACCCGCGACAGCCGAAAAACTGTTTTTT.

This chain connects TRBV20-1 to TRBJ1-6, with D tentatively TRBD1 (5 bases). V was cut by 3 bases and J by 8 bases, with 11 bases left in between. CDR3 length: 13 amino acids. Germline V gene lookup returns CDR1 DFQATT and CDR2 SNEGSKA (reference sequence). CDR3 region: CSASQGLYSPLHF. In DNA form, the CDR3 reads TGCAGTGCTAGTCAGGGCCTGTATTCACCCCTCCACTTT.